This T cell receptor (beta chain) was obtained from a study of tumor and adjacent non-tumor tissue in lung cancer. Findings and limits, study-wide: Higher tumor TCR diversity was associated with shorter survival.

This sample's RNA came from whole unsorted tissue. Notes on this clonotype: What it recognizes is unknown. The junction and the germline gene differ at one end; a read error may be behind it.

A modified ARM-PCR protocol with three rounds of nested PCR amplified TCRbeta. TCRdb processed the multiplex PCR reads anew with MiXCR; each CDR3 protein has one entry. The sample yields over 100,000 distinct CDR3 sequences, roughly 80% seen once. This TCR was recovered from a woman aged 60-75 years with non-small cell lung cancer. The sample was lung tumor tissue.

The CDR3: CASSDSASGRSMDKQYF. The CDR3 DNA sequence: TGCGCCAGCAGTGACTCCGCTAGCGGGAGGAGCATGGATAAGCAGTATTTT. The chain combines TRBV10-1 with TRBJ2-3; 11 nucleotides match TRBD2. Germline loops: CDR1 WNHNN, CDR2 SYGVQD (reference sequence). The CDR3 length is 17 residues.